The clone carrying this TCR beta chain was detected ten times or more. The data originate from a study of T-cell reconstitution after alpha-beta-depleted transplantation in children. It was with unique molecular identifiers that the TCRbeta library was prepared. TCRdb redid the calling of the PCR reads with MiXCR, one entry per CDR3 protein. The sample yields just over 350,000 distinct CDR3 sequences, about an eighth seen once. The specimen comprised PBMCs, sampled from the stem cell graft. This receptor was identified in a human donor who donated a stem cell graft to a child with Fanconi anemia.

The DNA for the CDR3 is TGTGCCAGCAGCTTAGGGCCTGGGGGCCTCTACGAGCAGTACGTC. Its protein product is CASSLGPGGLYEQYV. The chain employs TRBV11-2 and TRBJ2-7, with D maybe TRBD1 (6 bases). The CDR3 is 15 residues long. Germline CDR1 and CDR2: SGHAT and FQNNGV. With 1 base removed from V and 3 bases from J, the gap between germline ends came to 13 bases.